This T cell receptor (beta chain) was documented in a study of T cell responses to AZD1222 COVID-19 vaccine. In regard to this clone: What it binds is unknown.

Clones were read by immunoSEQ multiplex PCR, and TCRdb kept only the in-frame ones, dropping some. Among 85,000 to 120,000 clones, roughly 87% were seen once, and the ten largest hold approximately 8%. With V trimmed by 8 bases and J by 3 bases, 7 bases remained unmatched. Germline V lookup: CDR1 SGHTA, CDR2 FQGNSA. The CDR3 is 15 residues long. General study points: Only 6 or 7 individuals given AZD1222 were seropositive at baseline. Two AZD1222 administrations were followed by greater Spike-specific TCR breadth and depth. Repertoires were collected only later (after the peak T cell response had occurred).

Second-dose intervals near 4 or 12 weeks were combined. The material sequenced was peripheral blood, taken 28 days after the second AZD1222 dose. This clonotype was obtained from an adult who received the AZD1222 COVID-19 vaccine. The rearrangement uses TRBV7-2 and TRBJ2-2, with TRBD2 matching over 9 bases. This CDR3 reads CASGRAGGHTGELFF. The CDR3 bases are TGTGCCAGCGGAAGAGCGGGGGGTCACACCGGGGAGCTGTTTTTT.